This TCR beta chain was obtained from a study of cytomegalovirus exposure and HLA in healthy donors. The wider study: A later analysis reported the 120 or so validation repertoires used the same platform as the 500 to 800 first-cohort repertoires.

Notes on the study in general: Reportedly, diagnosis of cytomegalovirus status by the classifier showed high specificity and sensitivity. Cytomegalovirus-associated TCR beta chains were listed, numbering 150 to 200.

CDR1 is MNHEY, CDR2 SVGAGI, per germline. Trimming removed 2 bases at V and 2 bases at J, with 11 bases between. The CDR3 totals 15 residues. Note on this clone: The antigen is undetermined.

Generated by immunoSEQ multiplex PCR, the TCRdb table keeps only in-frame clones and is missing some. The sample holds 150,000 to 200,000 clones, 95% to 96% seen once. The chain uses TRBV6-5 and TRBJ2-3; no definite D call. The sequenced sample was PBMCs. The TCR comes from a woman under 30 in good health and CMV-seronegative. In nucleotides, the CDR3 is TGTGCCAGCAGTTACGAGTCGGCGGCCACAGATACGCAGTATTTT. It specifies CASSYESAATDTQYF.